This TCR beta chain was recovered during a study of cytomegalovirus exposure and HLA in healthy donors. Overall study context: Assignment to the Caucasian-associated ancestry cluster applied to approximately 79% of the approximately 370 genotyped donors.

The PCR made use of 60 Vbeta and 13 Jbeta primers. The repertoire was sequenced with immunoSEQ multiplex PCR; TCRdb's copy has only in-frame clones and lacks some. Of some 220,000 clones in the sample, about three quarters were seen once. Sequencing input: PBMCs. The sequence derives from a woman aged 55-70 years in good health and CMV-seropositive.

This chain's CDR3 is CASSSGRGTSGYTF. CDR3 DNA: TGTGCCAGCAGTTCGGGCAGGGGCACTTCGGGCTACACCTTC. This sequence joins TRBV27 and TRBJ1-2, with a tentative D call TRBD1 (6 bases). Germline values: CDR1 MNHEY, CDR2 SMNVEV (reference sequence). The V end lost 4 bases, the J end lost 8 bases, and 17 bases lay between the germline ends. This CDR3 is 14 amino acids long.